These 9 T cell receptor beta chains originate from one sample sequenced in a study of T cell clones after liver transplantation. Sequencing used immunoSEQ multiplex PCR; TCRdb keeps in-frame clones, though not all of them. The repertoire includes 55,000 to 75,000 clones, around 70% of them detected once, and less than 3.5% sits in the top ten. This sample comprised CD4+ T cells from blood, obtained at the roughly 15-month timepoint. The receptors shown here come from a human patient who received a liver transplant. The graft donor may have given rise to some T cells.

The chain couples TRBV6-5 to TRBJ1-2, with 9 bases identical to TRBD1. Trimming removed 6 bases from V and 4 bases from J; junction bases left unmatched: 6. The germline CDR1 and CDR2 sequences are MNHEY and SVGAGI. This CDR3 comprises 14 residues. The CDR3 loop reads CASRLGQGLYGYTF. The CDR3, as DNA: TGTGCCAGCAGACTTGGACAGGGGCTCTATGGCTACACCTTC.

This chain joins TRBV5-1 and TRBJ1-5; D remains ambiguous. The CDR3 runs to 14 residues. The V and J ends lost 4 bases and 2 bases respectively, with 10 bases between them. Germline-derived CDR1 and CDR2 are SGHRS and YFSETQ. The CDR3 DNA follows: TGCGCCAGCAGCCTGGACGGGGGCAATCAGCCCCAGCATTTT. Protein sequence: CASSLDGGNQPQHF.

The chain couples TRBV19 to TRBJ2-5; the match to TRBD1 covers 10 bases. Trimming took 5 bases from V and 5 from J; bases not matched to a gene: 8. The CDR3 covers 15 residues. Germline values: CDR1 LNHDA, CDR2 SQIVND (reference sequence). The CDR3 loop reads CASSPGQGKTETQYF. Here the CDR3 DNA reads TGTGCCAGTAGTCCGGGACAGGGGAAAACGGAGACCCAGTACTTC.

This clone was seen more than once but under ten times. V and J are TRBV6-6 and TRBJ2-5; no firm D call. V shed 7 bases and J shed 4 bases, with 13 bases lying between them. CDR3 size: 13 residues. Germline CDR1 and CDR2: MNHNY and SVGAGI (reference sequence). As DNA, the CDR3 is TGTGCCAGCACCTCCCCCTCGGGAGAGACCCAGTACTTC. Its protein product is CASTSPSGETQYF.

The rearrangement joins TRBV15 to TRBJ1-3, with D hard to call. Per the germline V gene, CDR1 is LNHNV and CDR2 is YYDKDF (reference sequence). Trimming took 0 bases from V and 0 from J, leaving 15 bases between them. The CDR3 has 18 residues. DNA of the CDR3: TGTGCCACCAGCAGAGATCGGGGAGCAGGAATCTCTGGAAACACCATATATTTT. This translates into CATSRDRGAGISGNTIYF. Variable domain in full (rest from reference TRBV15 and TRBJ1-3): DAMVIQNPRYQVTQFGKPVTLSCSQTLNHNVMYWYQQKSSQAPKLLFHYYDKDFNNEADTPDNFQSRRPNTSFCFLDIRSPGLGDTAMYLCATSRDRGAGISGNTIYFGEGSWLTVV.

The chain recombines TRBV5-1 with TRBJ1-5, with 11 bases aligning to TRBD1. In germline, CDR1 is SGHRS, CDR2 YFSETQ. With V trimmed by 4 bases and J by 6 bases, 6 bases remained unmatched. This CDR3 has 15 amino acids. For the CDR3, the DNA is TGCGCCAGCAGCCCGGGGACAGGGGGTCTTCAGCCCCAGCATTTT. Encoded protein: CASSPGTGGLQPQHF.

The chain couples TRBV7-9 to TRBJ1-2; TRBD1 aligns across 10 bases. The germline V gene encodes CDR1 SEHNR and CDR2 FQNEAQ (reference sequence). V was pared by 5 bases and J by 4 bases, with 10 bases of the junction left unmatched. CDR3 length: 16 residues. In DNA form, the CDR3 reads TGTGCCAGCAGCCAGCAGGCCGGGACAGGGGCCTATGGCTACACCTTC. This translates into CASSQQAGTGAYGYTF.

The genes are TRBV2 and TRBJ2-2; D perhaps matches TRBD1 (6 bases). Germline lookup yields CDR1 SNHLY and CDR2 FYNNEI. The CDR3 runs 14 residues. V dropped 6 bases and J dropped 6 bases, with 14 bases sitting between them. The CDR3 loop is CASSRGIGAGELFF. CDR3 DNA: TGTGCCAGCAGCAGGGGAATCGGAGCCGGGGAGCTGTTTTTT.

The rearrangement links TRBV28 to TRBJ1-5; D call uncertain. V was pared by 1 base and J by 2 bases, with 6 bases between. CDR3 length: 14 amino acids. The germline gives CDR1 MDHEN, CDR2 SYDVKM. Written as DNA, the CDR3 is TGTGCCAGCAGTTTATATACCGGCAATCAGCCCCAGCATTTT. Protein: CASSLYTGNQPQHF.